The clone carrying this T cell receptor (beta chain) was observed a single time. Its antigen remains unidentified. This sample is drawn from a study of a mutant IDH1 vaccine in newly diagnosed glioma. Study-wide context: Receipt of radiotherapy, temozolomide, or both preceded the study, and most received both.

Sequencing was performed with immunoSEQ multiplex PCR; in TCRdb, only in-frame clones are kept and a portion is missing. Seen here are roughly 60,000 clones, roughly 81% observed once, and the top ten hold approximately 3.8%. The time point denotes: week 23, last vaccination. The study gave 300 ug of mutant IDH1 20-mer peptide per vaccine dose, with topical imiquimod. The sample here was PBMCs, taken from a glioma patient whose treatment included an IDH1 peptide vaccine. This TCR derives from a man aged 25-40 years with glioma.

CDR3 sequence reads: CASRIFGGEKGNGYTF. The CDR3 DNA is TGTGCCAGCAGGATCTTTGGGGGGGAAAAAGGAAATGGCTACACCTTC. This sequence joins TRBV5-6 and TRBJ1-2; maybe TRBD1 (5 bases). CDR3 size: 16 residues. Germline-derived CDR1 and CDR2 are SGHDT and YYEEEE. Trimming removed 5 bases from V and 6 bases from J, with 23 bases in between.